Presented here are 3 T cell receptor beta chains from one specimen sequenced in a study of blood T cell repertoires in COVID-19. Sequencing was performed with immunoSEQ multiplex PCR; in TCRdb, only in-frame clones are kept and a portion is missing. The data show over 100,000 clones, about 86% seen once. The sample consisted of peripheral blood. These receptors came from a woman of 80 years or more with active or convalescent COVID-19.

The gene calls are TRBV4-1 and TRBJ2-1, with 10 bases fitting TRBD2. J gave up 11 bases and V 3 bases, and 10 bases lay outside the gene matches. From germline, CDR1 is MGHRA and CDR2 YSYEKL. CDR3 length equals 15 residues. The CDR3 DNA is TGCGCCAGCAGCCACCCTAATGAGCGGGGGGGCAAGCAGTTCTTC. It encodes CASSHPNERGGKQFF.

The sample holds a few counts of this clone. The chain links TRBV10-3 to TRBJ2-1; 10 bases match TRBD2. There are 14 residues in the CDR3. Losses at the gene ends were 10 bases for V and 0 bases for J; bases not matched to a gene: 3. Germline CDR1 reads ENHRY; CDR2 reads SYGVKD. The CDR3 loop reads CATLAGGSYNEQFF. The CDR3, as DNA: TGTGCCACCTTAGCGGGGGGCTCCTACAATGAGCAGTTCTTC.

This clone was counted once. The chain carries TRBV5-5 and TRBJ1-4, with D unclear. The CDR3 length is 14 residues. Between the trimmed V and J ends, which lost 2 bases and 8 bases, there was a span of 13 bases. Per germline, CDR1 SGHKS and CDR2 YYEKEE (reference sequence). CDR3 sequence: CASSFRPRREKLFF. CDR3 bases: TGTGCCAGCAGCTTTCGGCCAAGGAGGGAAAAACTGTTTTTT.